This T cell receptor (beta chain) is from a study of neoadjuvant anti-PD-1 for oral cavity cancer. This CDR3 comprises 13 residues. From germline, CDR1 is SQVTM and CDR2 ANQGSEA. The germline V and J ends were trimmed by 8 bases and 0 bases, with 10 bases remaining between them. Time point meaning: after neoadjuvant nivolumab, at surgical resection. Method: immunoSEQ multiplex PCR; TCRdb's copy keeps in-frame clones and lacks some. Of fewer than 11,000 clones listed, 60% to 65% were seen once; the top ten hold about 8%. This clonotype originated in a person aged 40 to 85 with oral cavity squamous cell carcinoma. V and J are TRBV29-1 and TRBJ2-2; no clear D gene. Here the sequenced sample was tumor tissue, taken after nivolumab (anti-PD-1) treatment. In DNA, the CDR3 is TGCAGCCTCGCCACAGCGAACACCGGGGAGCTGTTTTTT. Encoded protein: CSLATANTGELFF.